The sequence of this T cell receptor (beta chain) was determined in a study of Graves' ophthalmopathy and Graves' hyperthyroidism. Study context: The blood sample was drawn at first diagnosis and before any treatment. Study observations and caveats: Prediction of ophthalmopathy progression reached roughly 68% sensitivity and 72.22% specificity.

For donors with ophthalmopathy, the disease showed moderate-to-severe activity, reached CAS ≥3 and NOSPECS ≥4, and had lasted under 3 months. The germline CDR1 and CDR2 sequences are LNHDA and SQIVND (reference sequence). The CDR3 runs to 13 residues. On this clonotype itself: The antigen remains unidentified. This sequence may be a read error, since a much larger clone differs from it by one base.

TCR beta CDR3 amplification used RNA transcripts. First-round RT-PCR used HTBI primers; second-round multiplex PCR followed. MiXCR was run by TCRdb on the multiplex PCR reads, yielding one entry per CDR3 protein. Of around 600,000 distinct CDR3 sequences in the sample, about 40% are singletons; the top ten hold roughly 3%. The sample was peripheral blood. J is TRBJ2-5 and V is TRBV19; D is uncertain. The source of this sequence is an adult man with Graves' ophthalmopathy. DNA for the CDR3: TGTGCCAGTACAGCCTCGGGTCAAGGGACCCAGTACTTC. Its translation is CASTASGQGTQYF.